A single sample gave rise to the 30 T cell receptor beta chains below, sequenced in a study of blood T cell repertoires in COVID-19. Clones were sequenced by immunoSEQ multiplex PCR, and TCRdb holds only the in-frame ones, with some missing. The table includes 250,000 to 350,000 clones, 85% detected once. The sequenced sample was peripheral blood. The receptors here all came from a woman in her fifties or sixties with active or convalescent COVID-19.

The CDR3 DNA sequence: TGCAGCGTTCAGCAGGGGGTAGGTGCTGGGGCCAACGTCCTGACTTTC. Encoded protein: CSVQQGVGAGANVLTF. The genes are TRBV29-1 and TRBJ2-6; TRBD1 aligns across 7 bases. This CDR3 contains 16 residues. The germline V gene has CDR1 SQVTM and CDR2 ANQGSEA. V shed 5 bases and J 2 bases; nucleotides not matched to a gene: 9.

In its sample, this clone was seen a few times. V gene TRBV3-1 (or the pseudogene TRBV3-2) combines with J gene TRBJ2-3, with 7 bases that match TRBD1. J lost 1 base, V lost 4 bases, and 5 bases had no gene match. Germline CDR1 reads LGHDT; CDR2 reads YNNKEL (reference sequence). The CDR3 covers 15 residues. The CDR3 loop reads CASSLGTAGTDTQYF. The CDR3 DNA reads as TGTGCCAGCAGCCTCGGGACAGCAGGCACAGATACGCAGTATTTT.

V gene TRBV25-1 combines with J gene TRBJ2-3; 7 nucleotides line up with TRBD2. This CDR3 comprises 16 residues. Germline V gives CDR1 MGHDK, CDR2 SYGVNS. V dropped 4 bases and J dropped 5; count of bases not matched to a gene: 12. The CDR3 DNA sequence: TGTGCCAGCAGTGTAGCACGGAGGGCGGGGGTAGATACGCAGTATTTT. It encodes CASSVARRAGVDTQYF. Full variable domain (remainder filled in from reference TRBV25-1 and TRBJ2-3): EADIYQTPRYLVIGTGKKITLECSQTMGHDKMYWYQQDPGMELHLIHYSYGVNSTEKGDLSSESTVSRIRTEHFPLTLESARPSHTSQYLCASSVARRAGVDTQYFGPGTRLTVL.

The V call is TRBV3-1 (or the pseudogene TRBV3-2), the J call TRBJ2-7; D is unclear. CDR3 length: 13 residues. The V and J ends lost 8 bases and 0 bases respectively, with 11 bases between them. Per germline, CDR1 LGHDT and CDR2 YNNKEL (reference sequence). The CDR3 reads CASEPRDSYEQYF. The DNA for the CDR3 is TGTGCCAGCGAACCGAGAGACTCCTACGAGCAGTACTTC.

The chain links TRBV18 to TRBJ2-5; TRBD1 is a possible D gene (5 bases). The CDR3 contains 16 residues. In germline, CDR1 is KGHSH, CDR2 LQKENI. Trimming removed 4 bases from V and 0 bases from J, with 15 bases in between. The CDR3, as DNA: TGTGCCAGCTCACGCCGGGCAGGGTCGTACCAAGAGACCCAGTACTTC. Translated, it gives CASSRRAGSYQETQYF.

This chain links TRBV4-2 with TRBJ2-5; 10 bases fit TRBD1. Germline CDR1 LGHNA, CDR2 YNFKEQ. V lost 1 base to trimming and J lost 4 bases; unmatched junction nucleotides: 6. The CDR3 contains 16 residues. CDR3 coding DNA: TGTGCCAGCAGCCAAGTGACAGGGGGCGGTGGAGAGACCCAGTACTTC. Protein product: CASSQVTGGGGETQYF.

This chain joins TRBV4-1 and TRBJ1-2; D call uncertain. This CDR3 contains 14 residues. The germline CDR1 and CDR2 sequences are MGHRA and YSYEKL. Trimming pared 1 base from V and 1 base from J, leaving 7 bases between. The CDR3 loop reads CASSQGSGNYGYTF. CDR3 coding DNA: TGCGCCAGCAGCCAAGGATCGGGTAACTATGGCTACACCTTC.

In this sample, this clone turned up once. V gene TRBV30 combines with J gene TRBJ1-1; D may be TRBD1 (5 bases). The ends were cut back, 0 bases at V and 2 bases at J, with 10 bases in the middle. This CDR3 has 14 residues. Looked up from germline, CDR1 is GTSNPN and CDR2 is SVGIG (reference sequence). CDR3: CAWSVPRTNTEAFF. The CDR3 nucleotides read TGTGCCTGGAGTGTTCCCAGGACAAACACTGAAGCTTTCTTT.

The rearrangement joins TRBV28 to TRBJ1-3; maybe TRBD1 (5 bases). This CDR3 is 15 amino acids long. Trimming took 8 bases from V and 0 from J, leaving 14 bases between them. From germline, CDR1 is MDHEN and CDR2 SYDVKM. CDR3 bases: TGTGCCAGCTGGGGCGTTCTGGGCTCTGGAAACACCATATATTTT. This sequence encodes CASWGVLGSGNTIYF. The full variable domain, rest sourced from reference TRBV28 and TRBJ1-3, is DVKVTQSSRYLVKRTGEKVFLECVQDMDHENMFWYRQDPGLGLRLIYFSYDVKMKEKGDIPEGYSVSREKKERFSLILESASTNQTSMYLCASWGVLGSGNTIYFGEGSWLTVV.

The J gene is TRBJ1-6, the V gene TRBV27; 10 positions agree with TRBD1. The CDR3 consists of 17 residues. V trimming: 2 bases; J trimming: 10 bases; junction bases outside the gene matches: 11. The germline gives CDR1 MNHEY, CDR2 SMNVEV (reference sequence). The CDR3, as DNA: TGTGCCAGCAGTTTACGGACAGGGGGTGCCCTTACGTCACCCCTCCACTTT. This gives the protein CASSLRTGGALTSPLHF.

This clone is categorized as medium-sized (0.01 to 0.1%). The CDR3 reads CASSQDEGESRVYEQYF. CDR3 nucleotides: TGTGCCAGCAGCCAAGATGAGGGAGAATCCCGAGTATACGAGCAGTACTTC. The chain recombines TRBV3-1 (or the pseudogene TRBV3-2) with TRBJ2-7; D is perhaps TRBD2 (5 bases). V lost 0 bases and J 4 bases, leaving 19 bases between the germline ends. Germline assignment: CDR1 LGHDT and CDR2 YNNKEL (reference sequence). CDR3 length: 17 amino acids.

The gene calls are TRBV15 and TRBJ2-2; D possibly corresponds to TRBD1 (6 bases). In germline, CDR1 is LNHNV, CDR2 YYDKDF (reference sequence). V was pared by 3 bases and J by 1 base, with 12 bases between. This CDR3 is 16 amino acids long. The CDR3 DNA sequence: TGTGCCACCAGCAGGAGCCGCAGGGGGAACACCGGGGAGCTGTTTTTT. Its protein is CATSRSRRGNTGELFF.

The rearrangement joins TRBV29-1 to TRBJ1-2, with 9 bases matching TRBD1. CDR3 size: 16 residues. CDR1 and CDR2 from the germline V gene are SQVTM and ANQGSEA. V lost 0 bases to trimming and J lost 7 bases; unmatched junction nucleotides: 12. The CDR3 region has the DNA TGCAGCGTTGAAGATACTACGGGACAGGGCGCGTTTGGCTACACCTTC. It specifies CSVEDTTGQGAFGYTF.

This clone was detected only a few times. The chain joins TRBV30 to TRBJ1-5; 7 bases fit TRBD1. Germline trimming cut 3 bases from V and 0 bases from J; bases unmatched to any gene: 8. The CDR3 length is 16 residues. Germline CDR1 GTSNPN, CDR2 SVGIG (reference sequence). The CDR3 protein is CAWSTTYRGSNQPQHF. In DNA form, the CDR3 reads TGTGCCTGGAGCACGACTTACAGGGGTAGCAATCAGCCCCAGCATTTT. Based on the CDR3 plus reference TRBV30 and TRBJ1-5, the full variable domain is SQTIHQWPATLVQPVGSPLSLECTVEGTSNPNLYWYRQAAGRGLQLLFYSVGIGQISSEVPQNLSASRPQDRQFILSSKKLLLSDSGFYLCAWSTTYRGSNQPQHFGDGTRLSIL.

The V and J genes are TRBV10-3 and TRBJ2-3; no clear D gene. V lost 8 bases, J lost 0 bases, and 3 bases lay in between. The V gene's germline CDR1 is ENHRY and CDR2 SYGVKD. The CDR3 covers 11 residues. CDR3 sequence (DNA): TGTGCCATCTCTAGCACAGATACGCAGTATTTT. It codes for CAISSTDTQYF.

The chain joins TRBV11-2 to TRBJ1-4; a possible D gene is TRBD1 (6 bases). This CDR3 spans 16 amino acids. Germline CDR1 is SGHAT and CDR2 is FQNNGV. The V and J ends lost 0 bases and 8 bases respectively, with 16 bases between them. The CDR3 DNA reads as TGTGCCAGCAGCTTAGACTTCGGCAGGGGTGGAGAAAAACTGTTTTTT. This gives the protein CASSLDFGRGGEKLFF.

The chain carries TRBV2 and TRBJ1-2, with 11 nucleotides matching TRBD1. The CDR3 runs 14 residues. V dropped 7 bases and J dropped 4; count of bases not matched to a gene: 5. CDR1 and CDR2 (germline): SNHLY, FYNNEI. The CDR3 nucleotides are TGTGCCAGCAACGGACAGGGGGCTTTCTATGGCTACACCTTC. This gives the protein CASNGQGAFYGYTF.

The rearrangement links TRBV7-2 to TRBJ1-1; TRBD1 matches at 7 bases. Per the germline V gene, CDR1 is SGHTA and CDR2 is FQGNSA. The CDR3 covers 14 residues. The junction had 9 bases not matched to a gene; V was cut back by 5 bases and J by 6 bases. CDR3 sequence reads: CASSPGTEGPEAFF. The CDR3, as DNA: TGTGCCAGCAGCCCGGGGACAGAGGGCCCTGAAGCTTTCTTT.

V usage is TRBV30 and J usage is TRBJ1-6; TRBD1 aligns across 9 bases. V lost 0 bases, J lost 10 bases, and 7 bases stayed unmatched. CDR1 and CDR2 (germline): GTSNPN, SVGIG (reference sequence). The length of the CDR3 is 15 residues. CDR3 coding DNA: TGTGCCTGGAGTGTATGGGGACAGGGTAACTCACCCCTCCACTTT. Its translation: CAWSVWGQGNSPLHF.

V is TRBV30 and J is TRBJ2-5; 11 bases match TRBD2. There are 15 residues in the CDR3. Germline CDR1 is GTSNPN and CDR2 is SVGIG (reference sequence). The J segment lost 2 bases and the V segment lost 0 bases, leaving 2 bases of the junction unmatched. In DNA form, the CDR3 reads TGTGCCTGGAGTGTAGGGACTAGCGGACAAGAGACCCAGTACTTC. It yields the protein CAWSVGTSGQETQYF.

The chain employs TRBV7-9 and TRBJ1-1, with TRBD1 matching over 10 bases. Unmatched junction bases numbered 11, after V lost 5 bases and J lost 2 bases. Germline V gives CDR1 SEHNR, CDR2 FQNEAQ (reference sequence). The CDR3 contains 17 residues. The CDR3 region is CASSPRRDRGHNTEAFF. In DNA form, the CDR3 reads TGTGCCAGCAGCCCGCGCCGGGACAGGGGACACAACACTGAAGCTTTCTTT.

The sample holds one count of this clone. This chain's CDR3 is CASSQRTGHSTDTQYF. The DNA for the CDR3 is TGTGCCAGCAGCCAGAGGACAGGGCACAGCACAGATACGCAGTATTTT. The chain carries TRBV13 and TRBJ2-3; 8 bases fit TRBD1. The CDR3 loop spans 16 amino acids. Unmatched junction bases numbered 7, after V lost 5 bases and J lost 0 bases. Per germline, CDR1 PRHDT and CDR2 FYEKMQ (reference sequence).

Written as DNA, the CDR3 is TGTGCCAGCAGTCGTTCTAGCGGGAGCTCCTACGAGCAGTACTTC. This codes for CASSRSSGSSYEQYF. This chain uses TRBV6-4 with TRBJ2-7, with 10 bases matching TRBD2. V shed 5 bases, J shed 0 bases, and the junction held 4 bases outside the gene matches. Germline CDR1 and CDR2: MRHNA and SNTAGT. This CDR3 comprises 15 residues.

The rearrangement joins TRBV28 to TRBJ2-6; maybe TRBD1 (6 bases). Germline CDR1 MDHEN, CDR2 SYDVKM. The V and J ends lost 8 bases and 4 bases respectively, with 12 bases between them. The CDR3 runs 14 residues. The CDR3 region is CASRAGAGANVLTF. The CDR3 bases are TGTGCCAGCCGGGCAGGGGCCGGGGCCAACGTCCTGACTTTC.

In DNA, the CDR3 is TGTGCCAGCAGCTTAGGGCGGGGGAAGGACTCCTACAATGAGCAGTTCTTC. This codes for CASSLGRGKDSYNEQFF. This chain connects TRBV11-2 to TRBJ2-1; 7 bases map to TRBD2. Germline V gives CDR1 SGHAT, CDR2 FQNNGV. This CDR3 contains 17 residues. V was clipped by 1 base and J by 0 bases; unmatched bases: 6.

Comments on this clone: The sample holds other DNA sequences that translate to the same CDR3. The V call is TRBV7-9, the J call TRBJ2-7, with TRBD1 matching 9 bases. J was trimmed by 2 bases and V by 5 bases; bases with no gene match: 4. The CDR3 spans 14 residues. The V gene's germline CDR1 is SEHNR and CDR2 FQNEAQ (reference sequence). The CDR3 DNA reads as TGTGCCAGCAGCCCACAGGGGGCGGCCTACGAGCAGTACTTC. Protein sequence: CASSPQGAAYEQYF.

The chain uses TRBV28 and TRBJ1-2; the D gene is possibly TRBD1 (5 bases). The CDR3 covers 13 residues. The germline CDR1 and CDR2 sequences are MDHEN and SYDVKM. V lost 2 bases and J 1 base, leaving 5 bases between the germline ends. For the CDR3, the DNA is TGTGCCAGCAGTTTACAGGGTAACTATGGCTACACCTTC. Protein sequence: CASSLQGNYGYTF.

The chain is built from TRBV5-8 and TRBJ1-4; 8 bases agree with TRBD1. CDR3 length: 13 residues. The junction had 4 bases not matched to a gene; V was cut back by 3 bases and J by 9 bases. Germline CDR1 is SGHTS and CDR2 is YDEGEE. The DNA of the CDR3 is TGTGCCAGCAGCTGGACAGGGAGGCAAAAACTGTTTTTT. Translating gives CASSWTGRQKLFF.

The chain carries TRBV28 and TRBJ2-7, with D possibly matching TRBD2 (5 bases). The germline V gene has CDR1 MDHEN and CDR2 SYDVKM. Trimming left V 4 bases short and J 7 bases short, with 11 bases between. There are 12 residues in the CDR3. The CDR3 DNA reads TGTGCCAGCAGTTGGCGGGCCGAAGAGCAGTACTTC. This gives the protein CASSWRAEEQYF.

J is TRBJ1-4 and V is TRBV21-1; the table's TRBD1 call for D was not verified on the DNA. TRBV21-1 is reported as a pseudogene. CDR3 length: 13 amino acids. CDR3 protein: CASSKGTNEKLFF. DNA for the CDR3: TGTGCCAGCAGCAAAGGGACAAACGAAAAACTGTTTTTT.